This TCR beta chain emerged from a study of blood T cell repertoires in COVID-19 (dated by TCRdb to about 2020). Looking at the study overall: Collaborator samples came from the United States, Italy and Spain and covered acute and convalescent phases of COVID-19. The material from the prospective study consisted of cDNA or gDNA derived from T cells, B-cell-depleted T cells, or PBMCs. Subjects who had been exposed to COVID-19, were actively infected with it, or had recovered from it provided the deeply sampled blood TCRbeta repertoires that made up the dataset. A freely available public database, intended as a resource for researchers studying the immune response to SARS-CoV-2, is where the repertoires were released. Samples were obtained from the ongoing ImmuneRACE study (first 160 participants) and from roughly 1,300 subjects provided by 6 global collaborators. The sample metadata nearly always contained a de-identified subject ID, COVID-19 status, age in years and sex. Where available, HLA class I and class II types were taken from metadata supplied by the sample provider and were not determined by assay-based typing.

TCRbeta CDR3 regions were amplified from genomic DNA by means of the immunoSEQ Assay, a bias-controlled multiplex PCR. The published analysis was carried out like this. The number of nucleated cells in each sample was estimated from the amplification of reference gene primers within the assay. Sequence reads were collapsed and filtered to measure the absolute abundance of every unique TCRbeta CDR3 rearrangement. Productive Simpson clonality was computed per sample as the square root of Simpson's diversity index over productive rearrangements. TCRdb holds this immuneACCESS table with in-frame rearrangements only. Some clones are missing; in checked studies, unresolved V genes explain under half, and the rest has no known cause. For V, J and clone size, that table is used; D and trimming come from the DNA. The sample table shows about 310,000 clones, and 80% to 90% are seen once. The top ten clonotypes cover 1% of the sample.

Each collaborating institution followed its own protocols to collect whole blood in K2EDTA tubes. For TCRbeta analysis, collaborator samples were shipped as frozen whole blood, as isolated PBMCs, or as DNA extracted from either sample type. Concerning this clone itself: Its antigen remains unidentified. Base qualities were left out, and no much larger clone turns up one base away.

The germline V gene yields KGHDR for CDR1 and SFDVKD for CDR2. The junction carries 10 bases between V and J, which are trimmed by 1 base and 7 bases respectively. The CDR3, cysteine through phenylalanine, is 13 amino acids long. The CDR3 DNA has 39 bases and is translated from base 1. Beyond this particular receptor, the publication reports: The quantity of clinical and demographic metadata differed by source and by participant and was supplied without curation.

Recombination linked TRBV24-1 to TRBJ2-7, with no confident D gene call. The TCR sequence derives from a man between 50 and 59 years old with active or convalescent COVID-19. The sequencing input was peripheral blood. The DNA is TGTGCCACCAGTGATTTTTCCTCGGGTGAGCAGTACTTC. This is translated as CATSDFSSGEQYF.